These T cell receptor beta chains were read from a single sample in a study of cytomegalovirus exposure and HLA in healthy donors. TCRdb's copy holds only in-frame clones and misses some; the assay was immunoSEQ multiplex PCR. The table records about 70,000 clones, approximately 90% of them present only once. Sequencing was carried out using PBMCs. The receptors come from a woman between 25 and 40 years old in good health and CMV-seronegative. The CDR3 runs from the conserved cysteine through the conserved F or W. A D gene is named only where the DNA matches it firmly. Size tells how often a clone was seen (once, few, many) or the class of an expanded clone, and some rows leave it out.

D gene	V gene	CDR3 length	J gene	clone size	CDR3 protein	CDR3 DNA
TRBD2	TRBV5-5	16	TRBJ2-2	.	CASSRTSGTNTGELFF	TGTGCCAGCAGCCGGACTAGCGGGACTAACACCGGGGAGCTGTTTTTT
.	TRBV6-5	15	TRBJ2-2	.	CATKQQGTNTGELFF	TGTGCCACTAAACAACAGGGAACGAACACCGGGGAGCTGTTTTTT
.	TRBV13	14	TRBJ1-1	once	CASSTAGKVTEAFF	TGTGCCAGCAGCACAGCGGGGAAGGTCACTGAAGCTTTCTTT
TRBD1	TRBV7-7	14	TRBJ2-7	once	CASSFKQGAHEQYF	TGTGCTAGCAGCTTTAAACAGGGGGCCCACGAGCAGTACTTC
TRBD1	TRBV4-1	12	TRBJ1-1	.	CASSTGATEAFF	TGCGCCAGCAGCACAGGGGCCACTGAAGCTTTCTTT
.	TRBV21-1	13	TRBJ2-7	.	CAIFGTRVHEQYF	TGTGCCATCTTCGGGACTCGGGTCCACGAGCAGTACTTC
.	TRBV10-2	14	TRBJ1-2	.	CASSEGGTLYGYTF	TGCGCCAGCAGTGAAGGAGGGACTCTCTATGGCTACACCTTC
TRBD2	TRBV10-1	15	TRBJ2-7	.	CASSERTSGAYEQYF	TGCGCCAGCAGTGAGAGAACTAGCGGAGCCTACGAGCAGTACTTC
.	TRBV29-1	11	TRBJ2-7	.	CSGRQSYEQYF	TGCAGCGGACGACAGAGCTACGAGCAGTACTTC
.	TRBV10-2	14	TRBJ1-1	few	CASPTGKGNTEAFF	TGCGCCAGCCCCACAGGGAAGGGAAACACTGAAGCTTTCTTT
.	TRBV10-3	14	TRBJ2-1	.	CAISDGIPNNEQFF	TGTGCCATCAGTGACGGGATTCCGAACAATGAGCAGTTCTTC
TRBD2	TRBV5-1	16	TRBJ2-3	.	CASSLIVAGATDTQYF	TGCGCCAGCAGCTTGATAGTAGCGGGAGCTACAGATACGCAGTATTTT
.	TRBV10-2	14	TRBJ1-1	.	CASSDGSPNTEAFF	TGCGCCAGCAGTGATGGGAGCCCGAACACTGAAGCTTTCTTT
TRBD2	TRBV11-1	14	TRBJ2-7	.	CASSLGLAAYEQYF	TGTGCCAGCAGCTTGGGACTAGCGGCCTACGAGCAGTACTTC
.	TRBV19	13	TRBJ1-5	few	CASSQGSNQPQHF	TGTGCCAGTAGTCAGGGGAGCAATCAGCCCCAGCATTTT
.	TRBV11-3	13	TRBJ1-1	.	CASSLDQDTEAFF	TGTGCCAGCAGCTTAGATCAGGACACTGAAGCTTTCTTT
.	TRBV5-1	15	TRBJ1-1	.	CASSLAGGQSTEAFF	TGCGCCAGCAGCTTGGCCGGCGGACAGAGTACTGAAGCTTTCTTT
TRBD2	TRBV5-4	14	TRBJ2-5	.	CASSFLAGVETQYF	TGTGCCAGCAGCTTCCTAGCGGGAGTGGAGACCCAGTACTTC